These T cell receptor beta chains were read from a single sample in a study of Ad26.COV2.S vaccination and SARS-CoV-2 variants. This table comes from immunoSEQ multiplex PCR, and its TCRdb copy is limited to in-frame clones, with some not included. The repertoire holds fewer than 400,000 clones, about nine tenths seen once, with 4.5% to 5.5% in the top ten. Material: peripheral blood, obtained in a trial of Ad26.COV2.S vaccine versus placebo. Source of these receptors: a person aged 18-60 years who received the Ad26.COV2.S COVID-19 vaccine or a placebo. Each CDR3 is given with its conserved first and last residue. The D gene is left open where the match is weak. Not all rows give a size; the values are once, few, many and, for expanded clones, a class.

CASSPYPGQGVGRANEKLFF	TRBD1	-	TRBJ1-4	TRBV5-1
CASSPAPGTGFGYTF	TRBD1	-	TRBJ1-2	TRBV18
CASSLEIRGGDREQYF	TRBD2	-	TRBJ2-7	TRBV11-1
CASSPRISGNTIYF	-	-	TRBJ1-3	TRBV13
CASSIVGRRATNEKLFF	-	-	TRBJ1-4	TRBV19
CASSTRPEGSTEAFF	-	-	TRBJ1-1	TRBV7-2
CASSSPSGAYGYTF	-	-	TRBJ1-2	TRBV19
CASSLRAPQGPNTEAFF	TRBD1	-	TRBJ1-1	TRBV27
CASSQGPSLGTEAFF	-	-	TRBJ1-1	TRBV4-3
CASSLGLASANEQFF	-	-	TRBJ2-1	TRBV13
CASSVEIWSNQPQHF	-	-	TRBJ1-5	TRBV4-3
CASSQGPFNYGYTF	-	-	TRBJ1-2	TRBV4-1
CASSSLRGRSYNEQFF	TRBD1	-	TRBJ2-1	TRBV11-2
CASSLDRGRNTQYF	TRBD1	once	TRBJ2-3	TRBV19
CASSSLLQDTEAFF	-	-	TRBJ1-1	TRBV13
CASSKLAGATGELFF	TRBD2	-	TRBJ2-2	TRBV2
CASSLNSFTDTQYF	-	once	TRBJ2-3	TRBV7-9
CASSRRQGEGTEAFF	TRBD1	-	TRBJ1-1	TRBV4-1
CSARLGYTF	-	-	TRBJ1-2	TRBV20-1
CASSFQGGAGNEQFF	TRBD1	-	TRBJ2-1	TRBV28
CASSFRGPLREGYTF	-	-	TRBJ1-2	TRBV7-2
CASSPNNPQGALTGELFF	TRBD1	-	TRBJ2-2	TRBV18
CAWSVRQGYGYTF	-	-	TRBJ1-2	TRBV30
CASSSLVASTDTQYF	-	-	TRBJ2-3	TRBV7-2
CASSQEGGGFYNEQFF	-	many	TRBJ2-1	TRBV4-3
CASRSNYRIHNSPLHF	-	-	TRBJ1-6	TRBV27
CASSQDGLKNYGSYEQYF	-	-	TRBJ2-7	TRBV4-1
CASSHLDRGRNEQYF	TRBD1	-	TRBJ2-7	TRBV7-9
CASSFIAGYDGYTF	-	-	TRBJ1-2	TRBV5-5
CASSLSGGPETQYF	TRBD2	-	TRBJ2-5	TRBV7-8
CASRGGTIGSGANVLTF	-	-	TRBJ2-6	TRBV5-1
CASSQELRDISEAFF	-	once	TRBJ1-1	TRBV3-1/TRBV3-2
CASRIWGRDPYEKLFF	-	-	TRBJ1-4	TRBV27
CASSQDLRTDTQYF	-	-	TRBJ2-3	TRBV3-1/TRBV3-2
CASSVQETQYF	-	-	TRBJ2-5	TRBV5-1
CAATRWSNTEAFF	-	-	TRBJ1-1	TRBV12-3/TRBV12-4
CASSQGSPVGAEAFF	-	-	TRBJ1-1	TRBV4-3
CASSPPGSPHSPLHF	-	-	TRBJ1-6	TRBV13
CASSFSAAKDQPQHF	-	-	TRBJ1-5	TRBV7-9
CASSFVEGTEAFF	-	-	TRBJ1-1	TRBV5-1
CASSQSPRNTEAFF	-	-	TRBJ1-1	TRBV23-1
CASTSRTLYTEAFF	-	-	TRBJ1-1	TRBV6-5
CASSFGDSYGYTF	TRBD1	-	TRBJ1-2	TRBV7-2
CASSFQAGLRGNEQFF	TRBD2	once	TRBJ2-1	TRBV5-5